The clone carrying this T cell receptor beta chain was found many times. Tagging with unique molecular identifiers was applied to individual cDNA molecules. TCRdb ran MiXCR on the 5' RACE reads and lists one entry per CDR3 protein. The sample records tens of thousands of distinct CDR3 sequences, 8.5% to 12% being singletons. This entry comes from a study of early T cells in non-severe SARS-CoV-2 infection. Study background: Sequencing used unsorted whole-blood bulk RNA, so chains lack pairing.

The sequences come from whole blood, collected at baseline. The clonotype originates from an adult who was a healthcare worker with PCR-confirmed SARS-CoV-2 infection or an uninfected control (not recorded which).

The CDR3 here is CASSFLTGNQQPQHF. Written as DNA, the CDR3 is TGTGCCAGCAGTTTCCTGACAGGGAACCAACAGCCCCAGCATTTT. The V gene is TRBV28, the J gene TRBJ1-5, with 7 nucleotides matching TRBD1. The ends lost 3 bases at V and 7 bases at J; junction bases unmatched: 9. This CDR3 contains 15 residues. Germline values: CDR1 MDHEN, CDR2 SYDVKM.